The 10 T cell receptor beta chains reported below all come from one sample, sequenced in a study of T-cell memory formation after mild COVID-19. Using its own MiXCR run on the 5' RACE reads, TCRdb lists one record per CDR3 protein. The sample holds under 70,000 distinct CDR3 sequences, around 10% seen once. The sequenced sample consisted of PBMCs or a T cell subset sorted from them (not recorded which). Every receptor here comes from a young man who had mild COVID-19 (a few samples of this study predate the infection). Cell type and time point are not known.

In this sample, this clonotype turned up a few times. The gene calls are TRBV7-2 and TRBJ2-1; D is perhaps TRBD2 (6 bases). The germline CDR1 and CDR2 sequences are SGHTA and FQGNSA. Between the trimmed V and J ends, which lost 4 bases and 5 bases, there was a span of 18 bases. The CDR3 length is 16 residues. CDR3 in amino acids: CASSSPPAGLNNEQFF. The CDR3 DNA reads TGTGCCAGCAGCTCCCCCCCCGCGGGATTAAACAATGAGCAGTTCTTC. Full variable domain (outside the CDR3, taken from reference TRBV7-2 and TRBJ2-1): GAGVSQSPSNKVTEKGKDVELRCDPISGHTALYWYRQSLGQGLEFLIYFQGNSAPDKSGLPSDRFSAERTGGSVSTLTIQRTQQEDSAVYLCASSSPPAGLNNEQFFGPGTRLTVL.

This clonotype has more than one count but fewer than ten. V gene TRBV6-5 combines with J gene TRBJ2-7; D gene uncertain. V was shortened by 6 bases and J by 0 bases, with 15 bases between the two germline ends. Germline loops: CDR1 MNHEY, CDR2 SVGAGI. This CDR3 has 15 residues. The CDR3 region is CASSRVNLGSYEQYF. The DNA of the CDR3 is TGTGCCAGCAGCCGAGTGAATCTTGGCTCCTACGAGCAGTACTTC.

V is TRBV9 and J is TRBJ2-1; 8 nucleotides align to TRBD1. Losses at the gene ends were 0 bases for V and 10 bases for J; bases not matched to a gene: 9. CDR1 SGDLS and CDR2 YYNGEE come from the germline V gene. The CDR3 has 15 amino acids. The CDR3 bases are TGTGCCAGCAGCGTAGGCCCCGGACAGGGACGGGAGCAGTTCTTC. Encoded protein: CASSVGPGQGREQFF.

This clonotype was found many times. The V call is TRBV12-3 or TRBV12-4, the J call TRBJ2-3; D ambiguous. This CDR3 has 12 residues. The ends were cut back, 6 bases at V and 4 bases at J, with 8 bases in the middle. CDR3 loop: CASSLNSDTQYF. CDR3 DNA: TGTGCCAGCAGCCTTAACTCAGATACGCAGTATTTT.

This clonotype has a handful of counts. The chain carries TRBV4-3 and TRBJ2-2; 9 nucleotides align to TRBD2. The CDR3 consists of 15 residues. Trimming cost V 1 base and J 4 bases; bases outside gene matches: 1. Germline loops: CDR1 LGHNA, CDR2 YSLEER. The CDR3 nucleotides read TGCGCCAGCAGCCAAGGCGGGGGGGTCACCGGGGAGCTGTTTTTT. Its translation is CASSQGGGVTGELFF.

This clonotype was found a few times. CDR3 sequence: CASSQSGTGDQPQHF. The CDR3 nucleotides read TGTGCCAGCAGCCAGTCCGGGACAGGGGATCAGCCCCAGCATTTT. The chain carries TRBV4-2 and TRBJ1-5; the match to TRBD1 covers 10 bases. The CDR3 extends over 15 amino acids. In germline, CDR1 is LGHNA, CDR2 YNFKEQ. The V gene end was trimmed by 3 bases and the J gene end by 5 bases; junction bases not matched to a gene: 4.

This clonotype was observed a few times. The rearrangement uses TRBV6-2 or TRBV6-3 and TRBJ1-1, with D tentatively TRBD1 (5 bases). The CDR3 spans 13 residues. Trimming cost V 4 bases and J 14 bases, with 20 bases left between them. The V gene's germline CDR1 is MNHEY and CDR2 SVGEGT. The CDR3 DNA reads as TGTGCCAGCAGTTCCGCGGGGCAGGGAGGCCGGTTCTTT. Residues: CASSSAGQGGRFF.

This clonotype appeared many times. CDR3 nucleotides: TGCGCCAGCAGTCACACGGGAAAGCAAGAGACCCAGTACTTC. This translates into CASSHTGKQETQYF. This chain uses TRBV5-1 with TRBJ2-5; TRBD2 is a possible D gene (5 bases). Trimming pared 5 bases from V and 2 bases from J, leaving 13 bases between. The CDR3 runs 14 residues. The germline V gene has CDR1 SGHRS and CDR2 YFSETQ.

This clonotype showed up many times. The chain is built from TRBV4-2 and TRBJ2-3; D is perhaps TRBD1 or TRBD2 (5 bases each). Germline loops: CDR1 LGHNA, CDR2 YNFKEQ. V lost 0 bases, J lost 3 bases, and 19 bases lay in between. The CDR3 has 18 amino acids. The CDR3 coding sequence is TGTGCCAGCAGCCAAGATTGGACCCCGGGACCTGGGACAGATACGCAGTATTTT. Its protein product is CASSQDWTPGPGTDTQYF.

Ten or more counts support this clonotype. The genes are TRBV12-3 or TRBV12-4 and TRBJ1-2; perhaps TRBD1 as D (5 bases). The CDR3 runs to 11 residues. The germline V and J ends were trimmed by 4 bases and 7 bases, with 7 bases remaining between them. DNA for the CDR3: TGTGCCAGCAGTTGGGGGGGTGGCTACACCTTC. This codes for CASSWGGGYTF.